This T cell receptor (beta chain) stems from a study of blood T cell repertoires in COVID-19. Study as a whole: Samples of COVID-19 (acute and convalescent) were obtained from the United States, Italy and Spain. Nucleic acid was either cDNA or gDNA, and it came from T cells, B-cell-depleted T cells, or PBMCs.

Source study methods: Reference gene primers were amplified, and this amplification served to estimate nucleated cell counts. Clones were read by immunoSEQ multiplex PCR, and TCRdb kept only the in-frame ones, dropping some. V, J and clone size derive from that table, while D and trimming were established from the DNA sequence. The table records fewer than 500,000 clones, 86% of them present only once. The CDR3 consists of 15 residues. Trimming removed 6 bases from V and 4 bases from J, with 16 bases in between. CDR1 and CDR2 from the germline V gene are MNHEY and SMNVEV (reference sequence). The chain couples TRBV27 to TRBJ2-1; tentative D call: TRBD2 (6 bases). The TCR sequence derives from a woman aged 30 to 39 with active or convalescent COVID-19. Sequencing was done on a sample of peripheral blood. CDR3 sequence reads: CASSLEGRGYNEQFF. In DNA, the CDR3 is TGTGCCAGCAGCCTAGAGGGCCGGGGGTACAATGAGCAGTTCTTC.